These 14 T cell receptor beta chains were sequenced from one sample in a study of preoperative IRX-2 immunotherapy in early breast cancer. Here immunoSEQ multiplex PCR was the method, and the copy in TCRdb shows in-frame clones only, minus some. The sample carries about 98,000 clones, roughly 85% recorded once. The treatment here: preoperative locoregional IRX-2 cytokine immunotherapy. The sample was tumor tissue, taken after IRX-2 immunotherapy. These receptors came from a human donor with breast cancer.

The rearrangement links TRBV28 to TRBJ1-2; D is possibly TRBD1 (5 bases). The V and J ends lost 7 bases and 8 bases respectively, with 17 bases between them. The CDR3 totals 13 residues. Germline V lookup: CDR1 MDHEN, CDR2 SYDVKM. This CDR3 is CASTPRGGFGYTF. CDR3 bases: TGTGCCAGCACTCCCCGCGGGGGGTTCGGCTACACCTTC.

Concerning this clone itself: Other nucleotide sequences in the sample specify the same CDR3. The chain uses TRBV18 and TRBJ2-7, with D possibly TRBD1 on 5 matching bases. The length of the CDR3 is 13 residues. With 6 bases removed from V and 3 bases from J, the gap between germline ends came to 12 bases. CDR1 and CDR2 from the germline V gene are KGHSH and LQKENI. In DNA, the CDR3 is TGTGCCAGCTCGCACGACACAGGCTACGAGCAGTACTTC. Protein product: CASSHDTGYEQYF. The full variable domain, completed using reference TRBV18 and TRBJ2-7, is NAGVMQNPRHLVRRRGQEARLRCSPMKGHSHVYWYRQLPEEGLKFMVYLQKENIIDESGMPKERFSAEFPKEGPSILRIQQVVRGDSAAYFCASSHDTGYEQYFGPGTRLTVT.

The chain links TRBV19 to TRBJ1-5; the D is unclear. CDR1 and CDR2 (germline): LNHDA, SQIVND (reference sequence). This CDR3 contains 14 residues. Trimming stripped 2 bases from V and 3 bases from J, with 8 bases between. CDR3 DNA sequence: TGTGCCAGTAGTATATTTGACTTCAATCAGCCCCAGCATTTT. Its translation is CASSIFDFNQPQHF.

This CDR3 is CASSQSSQGGTNYGYTF. CDR3 bases: TGTGCCAGCAGCCAATCGTCCCAGGGGGGAACTAACTATGGCTACACCTTC. The chain couples TRBV14 to TRBJ1-2; 7 bases are a match to TRBD1. Germline V gene lookup returns CDR1 SGHDN and CDR2 FVKESK. The CDR3 length is 17 residues. Germline trimming cut 2 bases from V and 0 bases from J; bases unmatched to any gene: 9.

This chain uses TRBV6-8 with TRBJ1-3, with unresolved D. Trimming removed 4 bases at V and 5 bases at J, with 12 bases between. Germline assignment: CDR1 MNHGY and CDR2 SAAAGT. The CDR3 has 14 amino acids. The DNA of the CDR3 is TGTGCCAGCAGTTCCGTGCGGAATCGAAACACCATATATTTT. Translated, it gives CASSSVRNRNTIYF.

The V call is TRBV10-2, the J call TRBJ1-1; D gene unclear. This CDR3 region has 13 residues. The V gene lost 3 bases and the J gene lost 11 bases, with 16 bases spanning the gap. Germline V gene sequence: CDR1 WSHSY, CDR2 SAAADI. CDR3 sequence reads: CASSDERNRAAFF. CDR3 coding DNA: TGCGCCAGCAGTGACGAGAGGAACCGCGCTGCTTTCTTT.

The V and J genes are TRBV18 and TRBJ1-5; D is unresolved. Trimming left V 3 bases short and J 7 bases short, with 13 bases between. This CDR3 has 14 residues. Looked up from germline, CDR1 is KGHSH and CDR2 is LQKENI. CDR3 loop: CASSPEDAGQPQHF. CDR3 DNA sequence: TGTGCCAGCTCACCGGAGGATGCGGGCCAGCCCCAGCATTTT.

CDR3 residues: CASSLNRQTYEQYF. In nucleotides, the CDR3 is TGTGCCAGCAGCTTAAACAGGCAAACCTACGAGCAGTACTTC. V gene TRBV7-1 combines with J gene TRBJ2-7, with D perhaps TRBD1 (5 bases). TRBV7-1 is designated an ORF whose function remains uncertain. The CDR3 totals 14 residues. Trimming shortened V by 4 bases and J by 2 bases, and 12 bases separated the two germline ends.

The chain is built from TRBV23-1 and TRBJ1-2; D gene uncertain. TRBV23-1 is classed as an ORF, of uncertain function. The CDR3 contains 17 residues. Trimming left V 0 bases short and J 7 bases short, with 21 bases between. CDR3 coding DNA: TGCGCCAGCAGTCAATCAGCCCCTGGTAGCGGCGTGAGTGGCTACACCTTC. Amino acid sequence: CASSQSAPGSGVSGYTF.

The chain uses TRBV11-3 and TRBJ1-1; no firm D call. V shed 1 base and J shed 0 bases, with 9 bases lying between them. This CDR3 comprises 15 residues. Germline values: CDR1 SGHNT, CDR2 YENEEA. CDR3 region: CASSLVAGLNTEAFF. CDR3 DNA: TGTGCCAGCAGCTTAGTGGCAGGCCTGAACACTGAAGCTTTCTTT.

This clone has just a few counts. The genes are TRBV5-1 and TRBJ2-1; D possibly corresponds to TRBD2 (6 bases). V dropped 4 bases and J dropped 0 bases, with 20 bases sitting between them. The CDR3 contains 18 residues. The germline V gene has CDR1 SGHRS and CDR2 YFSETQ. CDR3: CASSPKGTSTSSYNEQFF. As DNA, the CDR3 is TGCGCCAGCAGCCCCAAAGGAACTAGCACTAGCTCCTACAATGAGCAGTTCTTC.

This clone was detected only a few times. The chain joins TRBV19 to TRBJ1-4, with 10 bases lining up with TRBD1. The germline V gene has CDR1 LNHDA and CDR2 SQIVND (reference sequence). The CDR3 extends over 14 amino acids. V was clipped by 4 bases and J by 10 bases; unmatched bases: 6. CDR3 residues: CASSRGTGAGKLFF. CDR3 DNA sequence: TGTGCCAGTAGTAGAGGGACAGGGGCAGGAAAACTGTTTTTT.

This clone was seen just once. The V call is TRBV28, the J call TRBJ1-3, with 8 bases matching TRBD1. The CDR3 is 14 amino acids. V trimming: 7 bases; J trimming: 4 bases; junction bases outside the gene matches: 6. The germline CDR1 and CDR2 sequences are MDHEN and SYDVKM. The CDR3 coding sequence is TGTGCCAGCATCCCACAGGGGGTCGGAAACACCATATATTTT. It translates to CASIPQGVGNTIYF.

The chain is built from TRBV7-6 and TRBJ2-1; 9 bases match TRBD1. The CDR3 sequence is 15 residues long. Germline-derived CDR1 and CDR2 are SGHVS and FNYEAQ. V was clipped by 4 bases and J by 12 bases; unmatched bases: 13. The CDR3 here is CASSSGGTGSVGQFF. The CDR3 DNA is TGTGCCAGCAGCTCCGGGGGGACAGGGTCAGTCGGGCAGTTCTTC. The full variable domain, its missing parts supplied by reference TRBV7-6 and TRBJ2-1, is GAGVSQSPRYKVTKRGQDVALRCDPISGHVSLYWYRQALGQGPEFLTYFNYEAQQDKSGLPNDRFSAERPEGSISTLTIQRTEQRDSAMYRCASSSGGTGSVGQFFGPGTRLTVL.